The sequence of this TCR beta chain was determined in a study of T cells after posttransplantation cyclophosphamide. TCRdb's copy holds only in-frame clones and misses some; the assay was immunoSEQ multiplex PCR. The sample contains tens of thousands of clones, roughly nine tenths of which appear only once. Germline values: CDR1 KGHSH, CDR2 LQKENI. The V and J ends lost 4 bases and 1 base respectively, with 5 bases between them. The CDR3 sequence is 13 residues long. The chain carries TRBV18 and TRBJ1-3; no clear D gene. The specimen sequenced was PBMCs. The receptor comes from a woman aged 45-60 years in good health and a related stem cell transplant donor. The CDR3 spells CASSLISGNTIYF. The DNA of the CDR3 is TGTGCCAGCTCACTTATATCTGGAAACACCATATATTTT.